This TCR beta chain was recovered during a study of CD8+ T cells in alopecia areata. This CDR3 is 14 amino acids long. V gave up 3 bases and J gave up 8 bases; unmatched junction bases: 8. The germline gives CDR1 SGHDN, CDR2 FVKESK. Study findings and constraints: Many expanded lesional clones stayed in scalp and blood while on tofacitinib.

In regard to this clone: Its target is unknown.

cDNA serving as the sequencing template came from extracted, reverse transcribed RNA. Assay: immunoSEQ multiplex PCR; the TCRdb copy retains only in-frame clones and omits some. The sample has roughly 180,000 clones, around 49% seen once; the top ten hold about 9.5%. Stated treatment: oral pan-JAK inhibitor, 5-10 mg twice daily. The gene calls are TRBV14 and TRBJ1-2; 8 nucleotides match TRBD1. The material was CD8+ T cells sorted from blood, obtained around week 54, from a patient treated with tofacitinib. The receptor was derived from a human donor with alopecia areata. CDR3 in amino acids: CASSHYRGAGGYTF. CDR3 DNA sequence: TGTGCCAGCAGCCATTACAGGGGGGCTGGAGGCTACACCTTC.